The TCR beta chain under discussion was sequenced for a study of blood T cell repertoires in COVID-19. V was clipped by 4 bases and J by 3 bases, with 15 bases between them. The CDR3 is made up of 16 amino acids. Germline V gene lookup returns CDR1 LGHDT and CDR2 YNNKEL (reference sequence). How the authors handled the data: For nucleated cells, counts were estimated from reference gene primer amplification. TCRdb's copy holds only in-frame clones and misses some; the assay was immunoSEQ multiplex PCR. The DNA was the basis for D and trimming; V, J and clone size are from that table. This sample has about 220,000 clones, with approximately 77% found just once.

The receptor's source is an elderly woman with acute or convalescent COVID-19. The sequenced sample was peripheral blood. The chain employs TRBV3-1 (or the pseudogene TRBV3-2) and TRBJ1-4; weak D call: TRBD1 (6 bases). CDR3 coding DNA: TGTGCCAGCAGCCTAGGGGGAGTCGTTTCTAATGAAAAACTGTTTTTT. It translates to CASSLGGVVSNEKLFF.